Shown below are 5 T cell receptor beta chains from a single sample sequenced in a study of cytomegalovirus exposure and HLA in healthy donors. 13 Jbeta primers and 60 Vbeta primers were used for the PCR. Using immunoSEQ multiplex PCR, the repertoire was profiled, and TCRdb retains in-frame clones only, with some absent. The table has about 160,000 clones, less than 90% seen once. The specimen was PBMCs. Receptors originate from a man aged 18-30 years in good health and CMV-seronegative.

The chain recombines TRBV5-1 with TRBJ1-4; 7 bases fit TRBD1. This CDR3 has 14 amino acids. Per germline, CDR1 SGHRS and CDR2 YFSETQ. V trimming: 4 bases; J trimming: 8 bases; junction bases outside the gene matches: 8. The CDR3 sequence: CASSPTGFGEKLFF. The CDR3 DNA reads TGCGCCAGCAGCCCGACAGGGTTTGGAGAAAAACTGTTTTTT.

This chain links TRBV5-4 with TRBJ2-1; maybe TRBD2 (6 bases). CDR1 and CDR2 from the germline V gene are SGHNT and YYREEE (reference sequence). The CDR3 is 15 amino acids. V shed 3 bases and J shed 2 bases, with 12 bases lying between them. CDR3 sequence: CASSSTGTAYNEQFF. CDR3 DNA sequence: TGTGCCAGCAGCTCAACCGGGACTGCCTACAATGAGCAGTTCTTC. Filled out from reference TRBV5-4 and TRBJ2-1, the complete variable domain reads ETGVTQSPTHLIKTRGQQVTLRCSSQSGHNTVSWYQQALGQGPQFIFQYYREEENGRGNFPPRFSGLQFPNYSSELNVNALELDDSALYLCASSSTGTAYNEQFFGPGTRLTVL.

J is TRBJ1-3 and V is TRBV16, with D maybe TRBD1 (6 bases). V was pared by 4 bases and J by 0 bases, with 16 bases between. Germline V gives CDR1 KGHSY, CDR2 FQNENV. The CDR3 consists of 17 residues. CDR3 amino acids: CASSLANQGNSGNTIYF. The CDR3, as DNA: TGTGCCAGCAGCCTCGCCAACCAGGGGAACTCTGGAAACACCATATATTTT.

Comment on this clone: Other DNA sequences from this sample encode an identical CDR3 as well. V and J are TRBV19 and TRBJ2-2; D is perhaps TRBD2 (6 bases). Trimming stripped 10 bases from V and 6 bases from J, with 12 bases between. The CDR3 contains 12 residues. Germline CDR1 LNHDA, CDR2 SQIVND (reference sequence). The CDR3 loop is CATHRESGELFF. CDR3 sequence (DNA): TGTGCCACCCACCGGGAGTCCGGGGAGCTGTTTTTT.

The chain is built from TRBV2 and TRBJ2-1; tentative D call: TRBD1 (6 bases). The ends were cut back, 6 bases at V and 0 bases at J, with 12 bases in the middle. Per the germline V gene, CDR1 is SNHLY and CDR2 is FYNNEI. This CDR3 has 15 residues. The CDR3 region is CASRGDRSSYNEQFF. The DNA of the CDR3 is TGTGCCAGCAGAGGAGACAGGAGCTCCTACAATGAGCAGTTCTTC.